Listed below are T cell receptor beta chains from one sample, sequenced in a study of shared clonotypes between healthy human individuals. TCRdb keeps only in-frame clones here, not all; method: immunoSEQ multiplex PCR. The table lists about 770,000 clones, 72% of them singletons. Source material: memory CD4+ T cells sorted from blood. The receptors here all came from a woman aged 30 to 39 in good health. CDR3s include the opening cysteine and the closing phenylalanine or tryptophan. The D gene is left open where the match is weak. Only part of the rows carry a size: once, few, many, or a class if the clone is expanded.

V: TRBV11-3; J: TRBJ2-7; D: .; size: .; DNA: TGTGCCAGCAGCGATGGGGCTTCCTACGAGCAGTACTTC; CDR3: CASSDGASYEQYF
V: TRBV6-4; J: TRBJ2-5; D: TRBD1; size: .; DNA: TGTGCCAGCAGTGACCTGGGGACGTTAGGGACAGTACAGACCCAGTACTTC; CDR3: CASSDLGTLGTVQTQYF
V: TRBV19; J: TRBJ2-1; D: TRBD2; size: .; DNA: TGTGCCAGTAGTTCCAGCGGGGGCTACAATGAGCAGTTCTTC; CDR3: CASSSSGGYNEQFF
V: TRBV19; J: TRBJ1-1; D: .; size: .; DNA: TGTGCCAGTAGGGCGGGGGCCGAAGCTTTCTTT; CDR3: CASRAGAEAFF
V: TRBV30; J: TRBJ1-1; D: .; size: .; DNA: TGTGCCTGGAGTGTGTCGCTGTCGGGGGCGCGGACCACTGAAGCTTTCTTT; CDR3: CAWSVSLSGARTTEAFF
V: TRBV7-9; J: TRBJ2-4; D: TRBD1; size: .; DNA: TGTGCCAGCAACTCTAGGGGGCGCGGCATTCAGTACTTC; CDR3: CASNSRGRGIQYF
V: TRBV6-1; J: TRBJ1-5; D: .; size: .; DNA: TGTGCCAGCCAACGACTTTACGAAGGGGCTCAGCCCCAGCATTTT; CDR3: CASQRLYEGAQPQHF
V: TRBV11-2; J: TRBJ2-6; D: .; size: few; DNA: TGTGCCAGCAGCTTAGTAGTGGGCGGGGCCAACGTCCTGACTTTC; CDR3: CASSLVVGGANVLTF
V: TRBV15; J: TRBJ1-2; D: TRBD1; size: .; DNA: TGTGCCACCAGCAGAGGGACAGGGGGTTTTGGTGGCTACACCTTC; CDR3: CATSRGTGGFGGYTF
V: TRBV6-1; J: TRBJ1-1; D: .; size: .; DNA: TGTGCCAGCAGTACCCAGACGTATTCTGAAGCTTTCTTT; CDR3: CASSTQTYSEAFF
V: TRBV28; J: TRBJ2-4; D: TRBD1; size: .; DNA: TGTGCCAGCAGTTTATTCGAGTATAGGGGGCAATCACTACTAGCCAAAAACATTCAGTACTTC; CDR3: CASSLFEYRGQSLLAKNIQYF
V: TRBV14; J: TRBJ1-4; D: .; size: .; DNA: TGTGCCAGCAGCGTAAGAGGGAAAGCTAATGAAAAACTGTTTTTT; CDR3: CASSVRGKANEKLFF
V: TRBV2; J: TRBJ2-2; D: .; size: .; DNA: TGTGCCAGCAGAGGACAGAACACCGGGGAGCTGTTTTTT; CDR3: CASRGQNTGELFF
V: TRBV19; J: TRBJ2-7; D: .; size: few; DNA: TGTGCCAGTAGTACGGGGGACTCCCGGGACGAGCAGTACTTC; CDR3: CASSTGDSRDEQYF
V: TRBV28; J: TRBJ2-7; D: .; size: .; DNA: TGTGCCAGCAGTTTAGTGGGAATCTACGAGCAGTACTTC; CDR3: CASSLVGIYEQYF
V: TRBV6-1; J: TRBJ2-3; D: .; size: .; DNA: TGTGCCAGCAGTGAAAATCCGGCTAGCGTCACAGATACGCAGTATTTT; CDR3: CASSENPASVTDTQYF
V: TRBV5-4; J: TRBJ2-7; D: TRBD2; size: .; DNA: TGTGCCAGCAGCACGGGACTAGCGGGAGAGTCAGGCGAGCAGTACTTC; CDR3: CASSTGLAGESGEQYF
V: TRBV19; J: TRBJ1-2; D: .; size: .; DNA: TGTGCCAGTAGTATTCCGGGACGGAGTAGCGGGTATGGCTACACCTTC; CDR3: CASSIPGRSSGYGYTF
V: TRBV7-2; J: TRBJ2-4; D: .; size: .; DNA: TGTGCCAGCAGCTTATTAGGGATAAACATTCAGTACTTC; CDR3: CASSLLGINIQYF
V: TRBV6-5; J: TRBJ2-3; D: .; size: .; DNA: TGTGCCAGCATACCTTCGGGGTCAGGTTTTGGTACGCAGTATTTT; CDR3: CASIPSGSGFGTQYF
V: TRBV27; J: TRBJ2-1; D: TRBD2; size: .; DNA: TGTGCCAGCAGCTTCCAACACATAGCGGGAGGGGGGGCCAATGAGCAGTTCTTC; CDR3: CASSFQHIAGGGANEQFF
V: TRBV6-6; J: TRBJ1-1; D: .; size: few; DNA: TGTGCCAGCAGTTACCGGGCAGGGGAGACTGAAGCTTTCTTT; CDR3: CASSYRAGETEAFF
V: TRBV28; J: TRBJ2-7; D: TRBD1; size: few; DNA: TGTGCCAGCAGTTTGGGACAGGTCATGGGGTACGAGCAGTACTTC; CDR3: CASSLGQVMGYEQYF
V: TRBV10-3; J: TRBJ2-7; D: .; size: .; DNA: TGTGCCATCAGAAATCAGGGAAAGTACGAGCAGTACTTC; CDR3: CAIRNQGKYEQYF
V: TRBV27; J: TRBJ1-6; D: .; size: .; DNA: TGTGCCAGCAGTTTACAGCCCTTCTATTCACCCCTCCACTTT; CDR3: CASSLQPFYSPLHF
V: TRBV19; J: TRBJ1-4; D: TRBD1; size: .; DNA: TGTGCCAGTAGTTCGAAGATAAGAGACAGGGACTTTAATGAAAAACTGTTTTTT; CDR3: CASSSKIRDRDFNEKLFF
V: TRBV18; J: TRBJ2-1; D: TRBD1; size: .; DNA: TGTGCCAGCTCACCGGACAGGGGTCACAATGAGCAGTTCTTC; CDR3: CASSPDRGHNEQFF
V: TRBV19; J: TRBJ2-3; D: TRBD1; size: .; DNA: TGTGCCAGTACCCACAGGGGGCTGGTCACAGATACGCAGTATTTT; CDR3: CASTHRGLVTDTQYF
V: TRBV28; J: TRBJ1-1; D: TRBD1; size: .; DNA: TGTGCCAGCAGGACAGGGGAAGGGAACACTGAAGCTTTCTTT; CDR3: CASRTGEGNTEAFF
V: TRBV18; J: TRBJ1-1; D: .; size: .; DNA: TGTGCCAGCTCACAACGAGCGGGACCGGGTTCAGCTGAAGCTTTCTTT; CDR3: CASSQRAGPGSAEAFF
V: TRBV28; J: TRBJ1-5; D: .; size: .; DNA: TGTGCCAGCAGTTTTTGGACCCGGCCCAATCAGCCCCAGCATTTT; CDR3: CASSFWTRPNQPQHF
V: TRBV28; J: TRBJ1-1; D: .; size: .; DNA: TGTGCCAGCAGTTCCTCGGGGACAGCTTTCTTT; CDR3: CASSSSGTAFF
V: TRBV2; J: TRBJ2-5; D: .; size: few; DNA: TGTGCCAGCAGTGAACGAAGAGAGACCCAGTACTTC; CDR3: CASSERRETQYF
V: TRBV6-1; J: TRBJ2-7; D: .; size: .; DNA: TGTGCCAGCCTCGTGGAGTTGAGCTCCTACGAGCAGTACTTC; CDR3: CASLVELSSYEQYF
V: TRBV7-3; J: TRBJ2-4; D: TRBD2; size: .; DNA: TGTGCCAGCAGCCCGACTAGCGGGAGGGGAAACATTCAGTACTTC; CDR3: CASSPTSGRGNIQYF
V: TRBV15; J: TRBJ1-1; D: .; size: .; DNA: TGTGCCACCAGCAGAGGGGTAGGGGCGAACACTGAAGCTTTCTTT; CDR3: CATSRGVGANTEAFF
V: TRBV28; J: TRBJ1-1; D: .; size: few; DNA: TGTGCCAGCAGTTTCGCCAGCACTGAAGCTTTCTTT; CDR3: CASSFASTEAFF
V: TRBV28; J: TRBJ1-2; D: TRBD1; size: .; DNA: TGTGCCAGCAGGAGGACAGGGTGGAATAACTATGGCTACACCTTC; CDR3: CASRRTGWNNYGYTF
V: TRBV5-6; J: TRBJ2-5; D: TRBD2; size: once; DNA: TGTGCCAGCAGCTCCGGGGATTTTGGCGGGAGGGCCCAAGAGACCCAGTACTTC; CDR3: CASSSGDFGGRAQETQYF
V: TRBV6-6; J: TRBJ1-1; D: .; size: .; DNA: TGTGCCAGCCTGCCTGGGGGTTATGAGAACACTGAAGCTTTCTTT; CDR3: CASLPGGYENTEAFF
V: TRBV25-1; J: TRBJ2-3; D: TRBD2; size: .; DNA: TGTGCCAGCAGTGAACGACTAGCGGGGACTGGGGATACGCAGTATTTT; CDR3: CASSERLAGTGDTQYF
V: TRBV19; J: TRBJ2-1; D: TRBD1; size: many; DNA: TGTGCCAGTAGAGAGGACAGGGGGGACTACAATGAGCAGTTCTTC; CDR3: CASREDRGDYNEQFF
V: TRBV2; J: TRBJ1-3; D: .; size: few; DNA: TGTGCCAGCAGTGATCGGACCTCTGGAAACACCATATATTTT; CDR3: CASSDRTSGNTIYF
V: TRBV5-1; J: TRBJ2-1; D: .; size: .; DNA: TGCGCCAGCAGCTTCTCGGGATCCTTCTACAATGAGCAGTTCTTC; CDR3: CASSFSGSFYNEQFF
V: TRBV7-2; J: TRBJ1-1; D: .; size: .; DNA: TGTGCCAGCAGCGGCCTCGGACAGCCGAACACTGAAGCTTTCTTT; CDR3: CASSGLGQPNTEAFF
V: TRBV7-9; J: TRBJ2-5; D: .; size: .; DNA: TGTGCCAGCAGGGGAGGGGGGACCCAGTACTTC; CDR3: CASRGGGTQYF
V: TRBV6-1; J: TRBJ2-7; D: .; size: .; DNA: TGTGCCAGCAGTGACTCCGGGACCTACGGCTACGAGCAGTACTTC; CDR3: CASSDSGTYGYEQYF
V: TRBV19; J: TRBJ2-2; D: TRBD2; size: few; DNA: TGTGCCAGTATCGGGACTAGCGGAACCGGGGAGCTGTTTTTT; CDR3: CASIGTSGTGELFF
V: TRBV28; J: TRBJ2-1; D: TRBD1; size: .; DNA: TGTGCCAGCTTCGGGGACAGCCCCTACAATGAGCAGTTCTTC; CDR3: CASFGDSPYNEQFF
V: TRBV28; J: TRBJ2-1; D: .; size: few; DNA: TGTGCCAGCAGTTTGAGCTCCTACAATGAGCAGTTCTTC; CDR3: CASSLSSYNEQFF
V: TRBV5-1; J: TRBJ2-5; D: TRBD1; size: .; DNA: TGCGCCAGCAGCTTGGAAGGGGGCTCCTTACAAGAGACCCAGTACTTC; CDR3: CASSLEGGSLQETQYF
V: TRBV4-1; J: TRBJ2-5; D: TRBD1; size: .; DNA: TGCGCCAGCAGCCAAGAAGACAGGGGTGGGCAAGAGACCCAGTACTTC; CDR3: CASSQEDRGGQETQYF
V: TRBV7-3; J: TRBJ2-7; D: TRBD1; size: .; DNA: TGTGCCAGCAGCCCGGGACAGGGTTTCGCCTACGAGCAGTACTTC; CDR3: CASSPGQGFAYEQYF
V: TRBV6-5; J: TRBJ1-5; D: .; size: .; DNA: TGTGCCAGCAGGCGGACGAGCAATCAGCCCCAGCATTTT; CDR3: CASRRTSNQPQHF
V: TRBV19; J: TRBJ2-6; D: .; size: once; DNA: TGTGCCAGTAGTAGAGGCCCCCTTCGGGGGGGGGCCAACGTCCTGACTTTC; CDR3: CASSRGPLRGGANVLTF